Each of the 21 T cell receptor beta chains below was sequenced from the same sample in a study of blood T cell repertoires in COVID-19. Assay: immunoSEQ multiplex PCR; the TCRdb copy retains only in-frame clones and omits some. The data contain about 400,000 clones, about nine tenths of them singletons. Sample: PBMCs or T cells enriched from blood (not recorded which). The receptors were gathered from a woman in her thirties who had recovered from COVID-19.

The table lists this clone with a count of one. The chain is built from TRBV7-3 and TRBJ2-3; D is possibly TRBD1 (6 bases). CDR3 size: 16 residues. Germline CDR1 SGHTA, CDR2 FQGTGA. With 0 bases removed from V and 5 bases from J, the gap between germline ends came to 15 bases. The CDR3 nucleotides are TGTGCCAGCAGCTTAACGGGTGTTAGGGGGAGAGATACGCAGTATTTT. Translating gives CASSLTGVRGRDTQYF. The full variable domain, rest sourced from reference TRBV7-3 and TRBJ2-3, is GAGVSQTPSNKVTEKGKYVELRCDPISGHTALYWYRQSLGQGPEFLIYFQGTGAADDSGLPNDRFFAVRPEGSVSTLKIQRTERGDSAVYLCASSLTGVRGRDTQYFGPGTRLTVL.

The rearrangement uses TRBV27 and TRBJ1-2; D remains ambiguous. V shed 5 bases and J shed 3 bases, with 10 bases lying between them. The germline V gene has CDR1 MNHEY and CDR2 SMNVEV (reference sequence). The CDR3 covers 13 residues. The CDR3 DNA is TGTGCCAGCAGTGAACTACCGCACTATGGCTACACCTTC. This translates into CASSELPHYGYTF.

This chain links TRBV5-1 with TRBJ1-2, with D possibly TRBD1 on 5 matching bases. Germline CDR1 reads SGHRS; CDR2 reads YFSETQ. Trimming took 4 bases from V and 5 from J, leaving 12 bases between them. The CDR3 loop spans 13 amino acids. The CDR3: CASSAGTQYGYTF. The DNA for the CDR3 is TGCGCCAGCAGCGCAGGGACTCAATATGGCTACACCTTC.

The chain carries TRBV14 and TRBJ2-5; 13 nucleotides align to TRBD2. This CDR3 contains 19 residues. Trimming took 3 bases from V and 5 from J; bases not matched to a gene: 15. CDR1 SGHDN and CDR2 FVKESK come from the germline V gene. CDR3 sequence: CASSHAFWTSGRSRETQYF. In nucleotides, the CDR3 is TGTGCCAGCAGCCACGCGTTTTGGACTAGCGGGAGAAGCCGGGAGACCCAGTACTTC. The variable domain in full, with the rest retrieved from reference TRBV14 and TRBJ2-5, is EAGVTQFPSHSVIEKGQTVTLRCDPISGHDNLYWYRRVMGKEIKFLLHFVKESKQDESGMPNNRFLAERTGGTYSTLKVQPAELEDSGVYFCASSHAFWTSGRSRETQYFGPGTRLLVL.

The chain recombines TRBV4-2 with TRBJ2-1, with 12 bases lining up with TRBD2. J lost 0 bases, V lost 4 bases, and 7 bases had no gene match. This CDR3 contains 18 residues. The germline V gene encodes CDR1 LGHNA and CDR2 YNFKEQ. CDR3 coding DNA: TGTGCCAGCAGCCGATCTAGCGGGAGGGTCAGCTCCTACAATGAGCAGTTCTTC. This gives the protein CASSRSSGRVSSYNEQFF.

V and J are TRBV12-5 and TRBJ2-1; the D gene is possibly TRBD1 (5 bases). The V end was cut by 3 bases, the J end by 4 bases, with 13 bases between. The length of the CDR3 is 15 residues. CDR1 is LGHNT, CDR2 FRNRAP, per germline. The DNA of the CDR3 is TGTGCTAGTGGTTTTGGGGCCATTCCTTACAATGAGCAGTTCTTC. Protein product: CASGFGAIPYNEQFF.

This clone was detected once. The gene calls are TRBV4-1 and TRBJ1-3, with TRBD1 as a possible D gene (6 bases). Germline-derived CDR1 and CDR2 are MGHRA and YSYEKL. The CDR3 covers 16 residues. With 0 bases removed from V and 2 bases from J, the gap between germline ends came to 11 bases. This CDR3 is CASSQDRQGTGNTIYF. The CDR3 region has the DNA TGCGCCAGCAGCCAAGATCGCCAGGGGACTGGAAACACCATATATTTT.

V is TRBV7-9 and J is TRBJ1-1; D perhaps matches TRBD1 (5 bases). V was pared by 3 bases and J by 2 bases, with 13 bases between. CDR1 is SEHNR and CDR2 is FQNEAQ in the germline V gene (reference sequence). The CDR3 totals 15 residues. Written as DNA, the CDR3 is TGTGCCAGCAGCTTCTTGCAGGGCTATAACACTGAAGCTTTCTTT. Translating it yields CASSFLQGYNTEAFF.

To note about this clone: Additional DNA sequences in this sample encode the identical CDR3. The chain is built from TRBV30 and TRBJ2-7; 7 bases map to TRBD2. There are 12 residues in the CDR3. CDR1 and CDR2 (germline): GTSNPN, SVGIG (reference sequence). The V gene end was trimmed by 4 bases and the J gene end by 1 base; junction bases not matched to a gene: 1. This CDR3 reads CAWTSGSYEQYF. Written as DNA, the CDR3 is TGTGCCTGGACTAGCGGATCCTACGAGCAGTACTTC.

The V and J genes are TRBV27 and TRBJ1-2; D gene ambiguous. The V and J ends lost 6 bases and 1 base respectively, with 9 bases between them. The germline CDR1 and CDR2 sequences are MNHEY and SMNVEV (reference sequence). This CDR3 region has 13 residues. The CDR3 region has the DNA TGTGCCAGCAGGAACAGCAATAACTATGGCTACACCTTC. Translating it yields CASRNSNNYGYTF.

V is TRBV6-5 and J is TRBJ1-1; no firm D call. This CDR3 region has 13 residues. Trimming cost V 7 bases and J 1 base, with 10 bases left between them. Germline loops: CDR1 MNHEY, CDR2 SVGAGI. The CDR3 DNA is TGTGCCAGCAAGAGAACAGAGAACACTGAAGCTTTCTTT. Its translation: CASKRTENTEAFF.

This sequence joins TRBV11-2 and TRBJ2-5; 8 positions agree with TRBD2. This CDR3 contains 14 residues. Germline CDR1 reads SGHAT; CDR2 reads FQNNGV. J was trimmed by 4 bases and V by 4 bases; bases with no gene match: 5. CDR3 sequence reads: CASSSGGGRETQYF. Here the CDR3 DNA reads TGTGCCAGCAGCTCCGGGGGGGGCCGAGAGACCCAGTACTTC.

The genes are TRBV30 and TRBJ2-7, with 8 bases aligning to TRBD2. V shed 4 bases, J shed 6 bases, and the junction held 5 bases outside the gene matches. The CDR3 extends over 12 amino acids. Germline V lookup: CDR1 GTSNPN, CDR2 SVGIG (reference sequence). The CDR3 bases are TGTGCCTGGACCGGGGGGGCCGGCGAGCAGTACTTC. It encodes CAWTGGAGEQYF.

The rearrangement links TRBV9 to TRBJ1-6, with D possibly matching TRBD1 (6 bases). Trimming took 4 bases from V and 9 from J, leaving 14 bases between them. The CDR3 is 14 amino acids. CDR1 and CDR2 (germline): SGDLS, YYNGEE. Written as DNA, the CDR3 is TGTGCCAGCAGCCCAGGGGATCCCGCTTCACCCCTCCACTTT. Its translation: CASSPGDPASPLHF. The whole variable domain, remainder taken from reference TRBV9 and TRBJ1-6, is DSGVTQTPKHLITATGQRVTLRCSPRSGDLSVYWYQQSLDQGLQFLIQYYNGEERAKGNILERFSAQQFPDLHSELNLSSLELGDSALYFCASSPGDPASPLHFGNGTRLTVT.

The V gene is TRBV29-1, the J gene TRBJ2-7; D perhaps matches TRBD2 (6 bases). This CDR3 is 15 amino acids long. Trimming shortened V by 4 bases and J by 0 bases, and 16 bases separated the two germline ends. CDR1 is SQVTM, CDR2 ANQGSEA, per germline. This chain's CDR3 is CSVGGVSGYSYEQYF. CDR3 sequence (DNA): TGCAGCGTTGGGGGTGTTAGCGGATACTCCTACGAGCAGTACTTC.

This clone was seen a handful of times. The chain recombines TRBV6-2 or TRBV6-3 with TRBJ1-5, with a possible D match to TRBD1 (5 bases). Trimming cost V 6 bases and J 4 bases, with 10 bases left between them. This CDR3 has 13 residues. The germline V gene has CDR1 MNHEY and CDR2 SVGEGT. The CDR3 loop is CASSSQENQPQHF. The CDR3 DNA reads TGTGCCAGCAGCTCACAGGAGAATCAGCCCCAGCATTTT.

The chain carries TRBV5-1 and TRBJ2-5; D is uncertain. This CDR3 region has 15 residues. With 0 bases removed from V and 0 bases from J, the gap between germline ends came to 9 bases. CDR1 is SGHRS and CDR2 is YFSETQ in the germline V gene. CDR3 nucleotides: TGCGCCAGCAGCTTGGAATCGAGGTACCAAGAGACCCAGTACTTC. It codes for CASSLESRYQETQYF.

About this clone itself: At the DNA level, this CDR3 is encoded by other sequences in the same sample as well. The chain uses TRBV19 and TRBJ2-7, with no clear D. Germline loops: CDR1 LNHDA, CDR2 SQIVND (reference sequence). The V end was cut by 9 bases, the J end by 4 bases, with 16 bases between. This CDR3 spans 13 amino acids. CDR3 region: CARLRISNYEQYF. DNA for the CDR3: TGTGCCAGACTTCGAATTAGCAATTACGAGCAGTACTTC.

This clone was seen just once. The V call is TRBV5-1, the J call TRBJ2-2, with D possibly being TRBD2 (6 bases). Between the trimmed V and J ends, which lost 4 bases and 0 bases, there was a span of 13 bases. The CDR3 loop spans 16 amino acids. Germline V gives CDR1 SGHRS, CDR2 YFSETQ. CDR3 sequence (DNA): TGCGCCAGCAGCCCAGAACGGGGGACGAACACCGGGGAGCTGTTTTTT. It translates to CASSPERGTNTGELFF.

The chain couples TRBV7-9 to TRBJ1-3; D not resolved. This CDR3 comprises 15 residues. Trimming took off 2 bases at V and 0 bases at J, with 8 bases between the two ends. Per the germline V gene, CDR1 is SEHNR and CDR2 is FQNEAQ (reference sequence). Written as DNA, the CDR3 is TGTGCCAGCAGCTTATCTCTGAGCTCTGGAAACACCATATATTTT. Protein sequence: CASSLSLSSGNTIYF.

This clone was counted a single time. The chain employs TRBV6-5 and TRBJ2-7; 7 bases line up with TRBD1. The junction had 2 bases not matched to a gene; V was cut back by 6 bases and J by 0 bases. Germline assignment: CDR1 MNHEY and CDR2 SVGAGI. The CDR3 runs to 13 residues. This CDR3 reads CASRDRSSYEQYF. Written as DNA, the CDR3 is TGTGCCAGCAGGGACAGGAGCTCCTACGAGCAGTACTTC.